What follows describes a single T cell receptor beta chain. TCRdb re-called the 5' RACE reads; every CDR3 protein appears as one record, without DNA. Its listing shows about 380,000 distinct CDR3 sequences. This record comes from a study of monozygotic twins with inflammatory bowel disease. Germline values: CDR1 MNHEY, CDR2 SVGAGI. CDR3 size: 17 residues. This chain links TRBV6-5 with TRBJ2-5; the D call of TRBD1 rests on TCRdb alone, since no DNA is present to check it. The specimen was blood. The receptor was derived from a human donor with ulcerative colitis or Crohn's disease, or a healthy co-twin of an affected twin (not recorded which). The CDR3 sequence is CASSYKYSSGGQETQYF.